These 15 T cell receptor beta chains came from one sample sequenced in a study of regulatory T cells in long-lasting Graves disease. CDR3-region Arm-PCR and iRepertoire HTBI primers produced the TCR beta libraries. One entry per CDR3 protein, called by TCRdb with MiXCR from the multiplex PCR reads. The data show around 300,000 distinct CDR3 sequences, approximately 20% seen once. Time point described: persistent/refractory GD, antithyroid drugs over 5 years with positive TRAb. The TCR library used RNA extracted from PBMCs. The sequencing used peripheral blood mononuclear cells (PBMCs), collected when the disease was refractory, from a patient treated with antithyroid drugs. The receptors were sampled from a female donor with Graves disease.

This clonotype was recorded many times. The chain carries TRBV20-1 and TRBJ2-5, with TRBD1 matching 8 bases. Germline V gene lookup returns CDR1 DFQATT and CDR2 SNEGSKA (reference sequence). This CDR3 is 14 amino acids long. Trimming cost V 5 bases and J 4 bases; bases outside gene matches: 9. The CDR3 reads CSARRTGLAETQYF. The CDR3 DNA follows: TGCAGTGCTCGCCGGACAGGGCTGGCAGAGACCCAGTACTTC.

The rearrangement links TRBV5-5 to TRBJ1-1, with unresolved D. Germline CDR1 is SGHKS and CDR2 is YYEKEE (reference sequence). Trimming shortened V by 1 base and J by 0 bases, and 10 bases separated the two germline ends. The CDR3 has 15 residues. The CDR3 sequence: CASSLYLVMNTEAFF. The DNA for the CDR3 is TGTGCCAGCAGCTTGTATCTGGTAATGAACACTGAAGCTTTCTTT.

The sample holds many counts of this clonotype. This rearrangement joins TRBV27 to TRBJ2-5, with 9 positions matching TRBD2. V was pared by 3 bases and J by 4 bases, with 6 bases of the junction left unmatched. This CDR3 region has 15 residues. In germline, CDR1 is MNHEY, CDR2 SMNVEV (reference sequence). The CDR3 loop reads CASSFAAGGVETQYF. In DNA, the CDR3 is TGTGCCAGCAGTTTTGCAGCGGGAGGTGTAGAGACCCAGTACTTC.

For this clonotype: This clone may be a read error of a much larger clone one base away. The DNA of the CDR3 is TGTGCCAGCAGCTTAGATTTTGGGGGGAAAGCTTTCTTT. This sequence encodes CASSLDFGGKAFF. The genes are TRBV11-2 and TRBJ1-1, with D possibly being TRBD1 (5 bases). CDR1 is SGHAT and CDR2 is FQNNGV in the germline V gene. V gave up 0 bases and J gave up 9 bases, with 11 bases separating them. The CDR3 contains 13 residues.

This sequence joins TRBV3-1 and TRBJ2-7, with TRBD2 identical over 8 bases. The CDR3 totals 13 residues. V gave up 0 bases and J gave up 13 bases; unmatched junction bases: 8. From germline, CDR1 is LGHDT and CDR2 YNNKEL (reference sequence). CDR3 DNA sequence: TGTGCCAGCAGCCAAGAGGGCAGCGGGAGTTTCTACTTC. Translation: CASSQEGSGSFYF.

This clonotype turned up a few times. The chain couples TRBV6-5 to TRBJ2-7; D unresolved. The CDR3 consists of 14 residues. Germline V gene lookup returns CDR1 MNHEY and CDR2 SVGAGI. V gave up 4 bases and J gave up 6 bases, with 16 bases separating them. The CDR3 nucleotides read TGTGCCAGCAGTTTAGGGTTTACTACGGTCGAGCAGTACTTC. Protein sequence: CASSLGFTTVEQYF.

This clonotype has only a few counts. The chain recombines TRBV3-1 with TRBJ2-7; D gene ambiguous. Per the germline V gene, CDR1 is LGHDT and CDR2 is YNNKEL (reference sequence). The CDR3 consists of 14 residues. V was shortened by 0 bases and J by 7 bases, with 13 bases between the two germline ends. CDR3 region: CASSQEDLGIEQYF. The CDR3 DNA sequence: TGTGCCAGCAGCCAAGAAGATCTAGGTATTGAGCAGTACTTC.

V gene TRBV12-3 or TRBV12-4 combines with J gene TRBJ2-1; no clear D. Trimming stripped 1 base from V and 6 bases from J, with 7 bases between. The CDR3 sequence is 13 residues long. CDR3 region: CASSLVFGNEQFF. The CDR3 bases are TGTGCCAGCAGTTTAGTATTCGGCAATGAGCAGTTCTTC.

This clonotype was recorded a few times. The chain is built from TRBV29-1 and TRBJ1-1; perhaps TRBD1 as D (5 bases). This CDR3 spans 12 amino acids. Germline assignment: CDR1 SQVTM and CDR2 ANQGSEA. V was pared by 7 bases and J by 4 bases, with 13 bases between. The CDR3 loop reads CSADRGSTEAFF. The CDR3 DNA reads as TGCAGCGCCGATCGGGGGTCCACTGAAGCTTTCTTT.

Many counts were recorded for this clonotype. The V and J genes are TRBV27 and TRBJ1-6, with 8 bases fitting TRBD1. Trimming at V came to 6 bases and at J to 10 bases, leaving 11 bases not matched to a gene. Germline V gene lookup returns CDR1 MNHEY and CDR2 SMNVEV (reference sequence). The CDR3 loop spans 15 amino acids. CDR3 coding DNA: TGTGCCAGCAGACCCAATTGGACAGGGATATCACCCCTCCACTTT. Its translation is CASRPNWTGISPLHF.

V usage is TRBV5-4 and J usage is TRBJ1-2, with D uncertain. Per the germline V gene, CDR1 is SGHNT and CDR2 is YYREEE (reference sequence). V lost 7 bases, J lost 0 bases, and 13 bases lay in between. The CDR3 runs 14 residues. Here the CDR3 reads CASGNDMSNYGYTF. The CDR3 DNA sequence: TGTGCCAGCGGCAACGACATGTCTAACTATGGCTACACCTTC.

The table lists this clonotype with a few counts. The CDR3 is CASSLVDWDEQYF. CDR3 coding DNA: TGTGCCAGCAGCTTAGTCGACTGGGACGAGCAGTACTTC. The chain is built from TRBV5-6 and TRBJ2-5; D ambiguous. The closer fit of TRBJ2-7 to the DNA end suggests the J call may be wrong. Germline loops: CDR1 SGHDT, CDR2 YYEEEE. The CDR3 runs to 13 residues.

The chain employs TRBV12-3 or TRBV12-4 and TRBJ2-3; D ambiguous. The CDR3 is 15 residues long. V was trimmed by 7 bases and J by 5 bases, leaving 19 bases between them. The CDR3 nucleotides read TGTGCCAGCACCAAGGACCGGGTTGCAGGAGATACGCAGTATTTT. Its protein is CASTKDRVAGDTQYF.

The chain combines TRBV7-2 with TRBJ2-7, with TRBD2 identical over 7 bases. CDR3 length equals 14 residues. After removal of 4 bases from V and 4 bases from J, the junction contained 7 bases not matched to a gene. The germline V gene encodes CDR1 SGHTA and CDR2 FQGNSA. The CDR3 region has the DNA TGTGCCAGCAGCTCACAGCGCGGGAGTTACGAGCAGTACTTC. Protein sequence: CASSSQRGSYEQYF.

This clonotype showed up many times. The chain couples TRBV20-1 to TRBJ1-6, with D hard to call. Between the trimmed V and J ends, which lost 0 bases and 9 bases, there was a span of 6 bases. This CDR3 is 12 amino acids long. Germline CDR1 DFQATT, CDR2 SNEGSKA (reference sequence). CDR3: CSAREASSPLHF. For the CDR3, the DNA is TGCAGTGCTAGAGAGGCCTCTTCACCCCTCCACTTT.